The sequence of this T cell receptor beta chain was determined in a study of shared clonotypes between healthy human individuals. Produced via immunoSEQ multiplex PCR; TCRdb's table is partial and in-frame only. The profile covers fewer than 850,000 clones, with 90% appearing a single time and about 34% taken by the ten largest. Every one of the donors was a Caucasian adult that lived in Nashville, Tennessee. As regards this clone: Other DNA sequences in this specimen translate into the identical CDR3.

Germline assignment: CDR1 MGHRA and CDR2 YSYEKL. V shed 1 base and J shed 3 bases, with 8 bases lying between them. The CDR3 runs to 14 residues. The V and J genes are TRBV4-1 and TRBJ2-3; unclear D gene. Material: memory CD8+ T cells from PBMCs. The sample's subset: CD45RO+ cells pooled with CCR7-negative TemRA cells. The clonotype was recovered from a young man in good health. Some clones in this sample may be carry-over from other donors' samples. DNA for the CDR3: TGCGCCAGCAGCCAAGGGTACCTGACAGATACGCAGTATTTT. This translates into CASSQGYLTDTQYF.